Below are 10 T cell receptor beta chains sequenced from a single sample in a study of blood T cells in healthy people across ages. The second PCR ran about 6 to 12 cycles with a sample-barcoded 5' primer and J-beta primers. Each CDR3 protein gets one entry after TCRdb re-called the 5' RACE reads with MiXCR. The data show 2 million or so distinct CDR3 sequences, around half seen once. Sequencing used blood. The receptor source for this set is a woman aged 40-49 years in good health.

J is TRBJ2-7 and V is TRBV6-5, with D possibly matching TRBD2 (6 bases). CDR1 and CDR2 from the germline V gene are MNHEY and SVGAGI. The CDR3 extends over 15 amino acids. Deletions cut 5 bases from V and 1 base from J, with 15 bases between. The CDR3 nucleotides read TGTGCCAGCAGTACACTAGCCGGCGGTTCCTACGAGCAGTACTTC. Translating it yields CASSTLAGGSYEQYF.

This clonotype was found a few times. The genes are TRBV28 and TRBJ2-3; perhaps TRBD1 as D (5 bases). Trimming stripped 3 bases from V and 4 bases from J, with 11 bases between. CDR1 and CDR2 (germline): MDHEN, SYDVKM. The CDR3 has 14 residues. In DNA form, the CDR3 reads TGTGCCAGCAGTTTTTTCGCCAGGGCAGATACGCAGTATTTT. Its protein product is CASSFFARADTQYF.

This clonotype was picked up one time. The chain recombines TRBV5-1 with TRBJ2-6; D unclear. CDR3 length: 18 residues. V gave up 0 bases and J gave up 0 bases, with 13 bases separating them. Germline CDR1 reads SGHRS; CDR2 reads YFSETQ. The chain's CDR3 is CASSLGDSVYSGANVLTF. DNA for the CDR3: TGCGCCAGCAGCTTGGGTGACTCCGTCTACTCTGGGGCCAACGTCCTGACTTTC.

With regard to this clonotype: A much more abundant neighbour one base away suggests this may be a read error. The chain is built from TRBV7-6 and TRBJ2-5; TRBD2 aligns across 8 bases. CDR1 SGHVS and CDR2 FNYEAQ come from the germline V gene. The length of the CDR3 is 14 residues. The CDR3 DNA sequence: TGTGCCAGCAGCTATACAGGGCGGGAGGAGATCCAGTACTTC. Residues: CASSYTGREEIQYF.

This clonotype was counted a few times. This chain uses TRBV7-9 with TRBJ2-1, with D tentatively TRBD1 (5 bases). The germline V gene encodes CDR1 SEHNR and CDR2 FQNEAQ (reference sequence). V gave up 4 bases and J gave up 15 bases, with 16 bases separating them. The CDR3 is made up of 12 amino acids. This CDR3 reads CASSSTPGWWFF. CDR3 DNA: TGTGCCAGCAGCTCCACTCCAGGGTGGTGGTTCTTC.

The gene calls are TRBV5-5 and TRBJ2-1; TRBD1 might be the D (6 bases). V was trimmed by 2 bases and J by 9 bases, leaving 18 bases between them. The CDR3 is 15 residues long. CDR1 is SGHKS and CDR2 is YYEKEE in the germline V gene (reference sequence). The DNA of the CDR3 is TGTGCCAGCAGCTTCGACAGGAATGTTGCCCTTGAGCAGTTCTTC. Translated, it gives CASSFDRNVALEQFF.

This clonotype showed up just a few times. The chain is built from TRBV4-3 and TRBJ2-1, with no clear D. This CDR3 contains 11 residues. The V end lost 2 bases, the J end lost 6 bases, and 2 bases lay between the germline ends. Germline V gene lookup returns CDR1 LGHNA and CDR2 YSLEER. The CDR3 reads CASSQTNEQFF. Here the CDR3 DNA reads TGCGCCAGCAGCCAAACCAATGAGCAGTTCTTC.

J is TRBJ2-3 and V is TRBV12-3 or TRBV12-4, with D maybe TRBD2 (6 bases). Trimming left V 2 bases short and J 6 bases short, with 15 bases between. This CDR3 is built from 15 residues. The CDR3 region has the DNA TGTGCCAGCAGTTTATTGGGGGGTATTAAGGATACGCAGTATTTT. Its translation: CASSLLGGIKDTQYF.

The CDR3 bases are TGCGCCAGCAGCGCCAGGGACAGGGGCACAAGCCCAGAGGGGTTGTTTTTT. It is translated as CASSARDRGTSPEGLFF. V is TRBV5-1 and J is TRBJ1-4, with 10 bases fitting TRBD1. Per germline, CDR1 SGHRS and CDR2 YFSETQ. The CDR3 contains 17 residues. Losses at the gene ends were 4 bases for V and 15 bases for J; bases not matched to a gene: 21. Variable domain in full (rest from reference TRBV5-1 and TRBJ1-4): KAGVTQTPRYLIKTRGQQVTLSCSPISGHRSVSWYQQTPGQGLQFLFEYFSETQRNKGNFPGRFSGRQFSNSRSEMNVSTLELGDSALYLCASSARDRGTSPEGLFFGSGTQLSVL.

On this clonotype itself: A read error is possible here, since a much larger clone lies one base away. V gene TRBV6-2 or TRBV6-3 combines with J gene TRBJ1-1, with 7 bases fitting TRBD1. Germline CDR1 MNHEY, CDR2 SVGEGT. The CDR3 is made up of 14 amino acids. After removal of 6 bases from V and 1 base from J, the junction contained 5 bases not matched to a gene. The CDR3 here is CASRTGTANTEAFF. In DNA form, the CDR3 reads TGTGCCAGCAGAACCGGGACAGCGAACACTGAAGCTTTCTTT.